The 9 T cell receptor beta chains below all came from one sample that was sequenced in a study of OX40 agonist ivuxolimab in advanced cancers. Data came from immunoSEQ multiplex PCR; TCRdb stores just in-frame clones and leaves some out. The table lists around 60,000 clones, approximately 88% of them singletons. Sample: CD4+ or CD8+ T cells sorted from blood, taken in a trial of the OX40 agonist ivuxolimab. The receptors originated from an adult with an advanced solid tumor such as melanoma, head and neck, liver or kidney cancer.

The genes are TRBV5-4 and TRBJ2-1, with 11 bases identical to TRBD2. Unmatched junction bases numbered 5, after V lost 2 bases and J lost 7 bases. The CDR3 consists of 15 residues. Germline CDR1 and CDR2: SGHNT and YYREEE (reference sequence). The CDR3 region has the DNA TGTGCCAGCAGCTTTTCTAGCGGGAGGATGAATGAGCAGTTCTTC. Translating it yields CASSFSSGRMNEQFF.

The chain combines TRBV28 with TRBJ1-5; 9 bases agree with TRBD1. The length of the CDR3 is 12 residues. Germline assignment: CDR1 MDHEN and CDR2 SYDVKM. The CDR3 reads CAGGTGTQPQHF. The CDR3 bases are TGTGCGGGGGGGACAGGGACTCAGCCCCAGCATTTT.

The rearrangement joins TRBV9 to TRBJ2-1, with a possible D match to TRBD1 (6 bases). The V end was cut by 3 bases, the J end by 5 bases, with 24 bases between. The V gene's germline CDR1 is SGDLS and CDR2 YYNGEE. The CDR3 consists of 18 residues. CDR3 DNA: TGTGCCAGCAGCGCCGCGGCCGGTGGGGGCTATGGGGACAATGAGCAGTTCTTC. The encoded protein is CASSAAAGGGYGDNEQFF.

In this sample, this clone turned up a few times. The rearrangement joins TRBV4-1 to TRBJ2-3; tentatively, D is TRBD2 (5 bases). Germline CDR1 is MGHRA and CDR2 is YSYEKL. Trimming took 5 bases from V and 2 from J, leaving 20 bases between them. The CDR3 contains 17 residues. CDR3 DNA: TGCGCCAGCAGCTTTTCTCGGCTAGCACCTAACACAGATACGCAGTATTTT. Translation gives CASSFSRLAPNTDTQYF.

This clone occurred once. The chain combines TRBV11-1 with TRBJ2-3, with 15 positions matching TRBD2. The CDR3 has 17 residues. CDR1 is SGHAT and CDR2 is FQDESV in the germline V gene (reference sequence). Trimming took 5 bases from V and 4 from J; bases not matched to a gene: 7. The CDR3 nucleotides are TGTGCCAGCAGCCCTAGGACTAGCGGGAGGGCCCCAGATACGCAGTATTTT. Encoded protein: CASSPRTSGRAPDTQYF.

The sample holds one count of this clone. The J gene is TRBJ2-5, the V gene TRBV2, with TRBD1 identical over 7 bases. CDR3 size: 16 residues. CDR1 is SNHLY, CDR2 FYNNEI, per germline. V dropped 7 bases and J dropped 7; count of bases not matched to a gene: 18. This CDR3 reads CASIGDLGARQGTQYF. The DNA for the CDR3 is TGTGCCAGCATTGGGGATTTAGGGGCGCGACAGGGGACCCAGTACTTC.

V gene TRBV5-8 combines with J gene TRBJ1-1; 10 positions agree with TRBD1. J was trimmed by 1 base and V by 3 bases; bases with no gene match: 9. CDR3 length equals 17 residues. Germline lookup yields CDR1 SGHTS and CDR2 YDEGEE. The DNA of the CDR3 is TGTGCCAGCAGCTCAGGGGGGACAGGGGAGCCGAACACTGAAGCTTTCTTT. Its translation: CASSSGGTGEPNTEAFF.

Here the CDR3 reads CASSPERAGTYEQYF. The CDR3 DNA sequence: TGTGCCAGCAGTCCCGAGCGGGCCGGCACCTACGAGCAGTACTTC. V is TRBV28 and J is TRBJ2-7; TRBD2 might be the D (6 bases). V was pared by 5 bases and J by 2 bases, with 16 bases between. In germline, CDR1 is MDHEN, CDR2 SYDVKM. The CDR3 sequence is 15 residues long.

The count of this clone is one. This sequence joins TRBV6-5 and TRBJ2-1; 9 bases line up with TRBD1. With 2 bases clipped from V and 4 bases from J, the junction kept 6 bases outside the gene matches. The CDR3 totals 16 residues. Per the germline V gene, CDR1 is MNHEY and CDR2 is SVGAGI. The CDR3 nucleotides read TGTGCCAGCAGTTACACTGCACAGGGGGCATACAATGAGCAGTTCTTC. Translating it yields CASSYTAQGAYNEQFF.